The T cell receptor beta chain under discussion was sequenced for a study of regulatory T cells in long-lasting Graves disease (dated by TCRdb to about 2021). Describing the broader study: Newly diagnosed Graves' disease patients had taken antithyroid drugs for less than 3 months. This study used TCR sequencing and RNA sequencing of peripheral blood to compare persistent Graves' disease patients against newly diagnosed Graves' disease patients. A total of about 33 samples underwent TCR sequencing, from roughly 13 patients with persistent Graves' disease and 20 or so patients with newly diagnosed Graves' disease. The study was conducted in China and was registered as a clinical trial. Broader findings and caveats from the paper: Sequencing and analysis were limited to the TCR beta chain. More public clonotypes were shared among persistent patients (roughly 3,000) than among newly diagnosed patients (under 1,000). As a limitation, the authors acknowledged that the small sample size may reduce accuracy. Persistent disease showed preferential use of TRBV28, TRBJ1-2 and TRBJ2-5, whereas newly diagnosed disease favored TRBV20-1 and TRBJ2-1. The study examined only peripheral blood because the primary lesion, thyroid tissue, could not be accessed. Persistent Graves' disease patients showed lower TCR Shannon entropy and fewer highly expanded clones than newly diagnosed patients, suggesting clonal expansion.

Trimming at the junction amounts to 7 bases on V and 6 bases on J, and the germline ends lie 16 bases apart. The CDR3 runs 13 amino acids, cysteine and phenylalanine included. The CDR3 DNA has 39 bases and is translated from base 1. CDR1 and CDR2 are drawn from the germline V gene (reference sequence): MNHEY, SMNVEV. The method behind the library was multiplex PCR. The reads were generated on an Illumina HiSeq 4000. To build TCR beta libraries, CDR3 regions were amplified by Arm-PCR using iRepertoire HTBI primers. Gel purification was performed on PCR products prior to sequencing. The study's own analysis went as follows. A total of around 59 TRBV and approximately 13 TRBJ segments were identified across samples and were used for gene usage analysis of CDR3 amino acid clonotypes. Filtered high-quality paired reads were merged into contigs using COPE and FqMerger. BLAST was used to align contigs to IMGT TRBV, TRBD and TRBJ reference genes, and CDR3 was defined according to IMGT. Any clonotype with a frequency above 0.1% was counted as a highly expanded clone. Shannon entropy served as the measure of repertoire diversity, while the Gini coefficient captured V-J evenness. A clonotype found in more than one individual was treated as public. TCRdb reworked the public reads: Q25 trimming with fastp, MiXCR clone assembly, productive beta chains retained. Entries are consolidated by CDR3 protein sequence, retaining the most common genes and DNA. The V and J calls, along with clone size, are taken from TCRdb and not from the paper's own processing. Within this sample are around 500,000 distinct CDR3 sequences, with about 13% of them counted one time only. Together, the top ten hold under 10% of the sample.

What the time point label conveys for this sample: newly diagnosed GD, antithyroid drugs for less than 3 months. For both TCR sequencing and RNA sequencing, RNA was extracted from PBMCs in TRIzol. The diagnosis of Graves' disease followed American Thyroid Association guidelines. Patients for the study were recruited at an endocrinology department in Xi'an, China. Each patient gave roughly 10 milliliters of peripheral blood, collected in an EDTA anticoagulant tube. Ficoll Paque Plus density gradient separation was used to isolate PBMCs, and no additional T cell sorting was done. An Agilent 2100 Bioanalyzer and agarose gel were used to check RNA quality, and a NanoDrop 2000 was used to measure RNA concentration. Of note for this clonotype: Its antigen is not yet known. The sample holds no much larger clone one base away, and base qualities are not on file.

These data were also reused for a study on T cells in Graves' hyperthyroidism and ophthalmopathy. According to the second study: Graves' hyperthyroidism was defined as stable when no progression to ophthalmopathy occurred over 18 months of follow-up. Hyperthyroidism patients were newly diagnosed, with disease duration under 2 months, and aged 18 to 65 years. The study excluded patients with uncontrolled infections, other autoimmune diseases, pregnancy or lactation. Clinical symptoms, serum thyroxine and TRAb, thyroid ultrasound, and orbital computed tomography formed the basis for the diagnoses. The first round of RT-PCR for the TCR CDR3 was performed with the HTBI primer set and the Qiagen OneStep RT-PCR kit. Most expanded thyroid clonotypes (frequency above 0.001) were also detected in blood, suggesting blood repertoires may reflect thyroid immune responses. Ophthalmopathy was separated from stable hyperthyroidism by a 13 V-J signature model, with 85% to 90% sensitivity and approximately 84% specificity obtained in cross-validation and 80%/75% obtained in testing. In validation, the model predicted progression to ophthalmopathy with roughly 66% sensitivity and 72% to 85% specificity, a median of roughly seven months before onset. A discovery cohort of roughly 100 patients, approximately 45 with Graves' ophthalmopathy and about 58 with stable Graves' hyperthyroidism, was used to find distinguishing TCR V-J signatures. Prospective prediction of ophthalmopathy was tested in an independent validation cohort of fewer than 20 hyperthyroidism patients and roughly 16 patients who later progressed to ophthalmopathy. The 95 to 100 discovery patients were randomly split 7:3 into training and test sets. In addition, the study compared T-cell repertoires in thyroid tissue and in blood from about 6 Graves' hyperthyroidism patients. After sampling, hyperthyroidism patients received methimazole starting at 30 mg daily, and ophthalmopathy patients received high-dose intravenous methylprednisolone. The libraries were constructed in a second round of multiplex PCR and then size-selected and purified. Paired-end sequencing of the libraries was performed with 100 bp reads on an Illumina HiSeq2000. Raw data were processed with SOAPnuke, discarding reads with adapters, uncalled bases, mean Phred below 15, or no exact constant-primer or identifier match. High-quality paired reads were merged using COPE v1.2.5, and each unique nucleotide sequence was defined as a clonotype. MiTCR v1.1 was used to align the clonotypes against IMGT TRBV, TRBD and TRBJ reference segments. The analysis included only V-J combinations with a frequency above 0.0001, which together covered over 98% of the repertoires. A TCS score was defined as the ratio of F50 (clonal expansion) to E x V (chaos), with BLOSUM62-based TCRdist applied between CDR3 peptides within each V-J. Welch's t-statistics and random forest reduced several hundred V-J features to 10 to 15, which were used in a naive Bayes classifier (R e1071). Sample size was not statistically predetermined, and blinding of investigators to group allocation was not performed. TCR Vbeta CDR3 sequencing of some 140 peripheral blood samples (over 40 ophthalmopathy, 75 hyperthyroidism and approximately 17 progressor patients) is reported in the paper.

The receptor chain draws on TRBV27 and TRBJ2-7, with the D gene uncertain. The receptor was isolated from a man younger than 40 with Graves disease. Donor details come from another sample of the same person, matched by shared clones. Material: peripheral blood mononuclear cells (PBMCs), obtained at new diagnosis, from a patient treated with antithyroid drugs. This receptor carries the CDR3 CASTSPLYSEQYF. The nucleotide sequence is TGTGCCAGCACCTCGCCCCTCTACAGCGAGCAGTACTTC.